One sample yielded the 12 T cell receptor beta chains listed below, sequenced in a study of T cells in Graves' hyperthyroidism and ophthalmopathy. RNA transcripts were the template for amplifying TCR beta CDR3 regions. During a first-round RT-PCR of the TCR CDR3, the HTBI primer set was used. Each CDR3 protein is one row after TCRdb ran MiXCR on the multiplex PCR reads. The data show about 250,000 distinct CDR3 sequences, about 20% seen once. The sample was blood. The origin of the receptors is a man between 25 and 39 years old with Graves' ophthalmopathy.

This clonotype appeared a few times. This rearrangement joins TRBV20-1 to TRBJ2-3, with a tentative D call TRBD1 (5 bases). The CDR3 runs 19 residues. Trimming took off 0 bases at V and 5 bases at J, with 27 bases between the two ends. Germline assignment: CDR1 DFQATT and CDR2 SNEGSKA (reference sequence). The CDR3 here is CSAREKDTEVLRLGDTQYF. CDR3 nucleotides: TGCAGTGCTAGAGAGAAGGACACCGAAGTGCTCCGATTAGGAGATACGCAGTATTTT.

This clonotype was observed a few times. The V call is TRBV9, the J call TRBJ2-1; D perhaps matches TRBD1 (6 bases). Looked up from germline, CDR1 is SGDLS and CDR2 is YYNGEE. The V end was cut by 4 bases, the J end by 3 bases, with 17 bases between. The CDR3 length is 16 residues. CDR3: CASSPGQSSSYNEQFF. The CDR3 DNA reads as TGTGCCAGCAGCCCCGGACAGTCGAGTAGCTACAATGAGCAGTTCTTC.

This clonotype appeared once. The chain links TRBV5-1 to TRBJ1-2; D gene unclear. The CDR3 covers 15 residues. CDR1 is SGHRS and CDR2 is YFSETQ in the germline V gene. V was pared by 4 bases and J by 5 bases, with 18 bases between. As DNA, the CDR3 is TGCGCCAGCAGCCCGGGCGATGGGGTCGGGTATGGCTACACCTTC. Protein product: CASSPGDGVGYGYTF.

The chain combines TRBV5-1 with TRBJ2-2, with 8 nucleotides matching TRBD1. Germline lookup yields CDR1 SGHRS and CDR2 YFSETQ. J lost 0 bases, V lost 4 bases, and 2 bases had no gene match. The CDR3 is 15 residues long. The CDR3 protein is CASSTGQANTGELFF. As DNA, the CDR3 is TGCGCCAGCAGCACGGGACAGGCGAACACCGGGGAGCTGTTTTTT.

Remarks on this clonotype: Mismatch with germline at one junction end may stem from a read error. The rearrangement links TRBV2 to TRBJ2-7; D unresolved. The CDR3 runs to 14 residues. Germline V lookup: CDR1 SNHLY, CDR2 FYNNEI. The CDR3 reads CASREVGLDYEQYF. The CDR3 DNA is TGTGCCAGCAGGGAAGTAGGCCTGGACTACGAGCAGTACTTC.

The chain links TRBV6-1 to TRBJ2-5; 10 bases fit TRBD2. The CDR3 has 15 residues. CDR1 is MNHNS, CDR2 SASEGT, per germline. Losses at the gene ends were 6 bases for V and 4 bases for J; bases not matched to a gene: 8. The CDR3 protein is CASRAAGGPGETQYF. CDR3 DNA: TGTGCCAGCAGGGCAGCGGGAGGGCCGGGAGAGACCCAGTACTTC.

This clonotype was counted only a few times. The gene calls are TRBV14 and TRBJ2-2; 7 bases are a match to TRBD2. This CDR3 contains 15 residues. V dropped 4 bases and J dropped 2; count of bases not matched to a gene: 4. The germline V gene encodes CDR1 SGHDN and CDR2 FVKESK. CDR3 in DNA: TGTGCCAGCAGCCCTAGGGACTACAACACCGGGGAGCTGTTTTTT. Its protein product is CASSPRDYNTGELFF. Variable domain in full (rest from reference TRBV14 and TRBJ2-2): EAGVTQFPSHSVIEKGQTVTLRCDPISGHDNLYWYRRVMGKEIKFLLHFVKESKQDESGMPNNRFLAERTGGTYSTLKVQPAELEDSGVYFCASSPRDYNTGELFFGEGSRLTVL.

This clonotype showed up many times. The chain couples TRBV5-1 to TRBJ2-1; 16 bases agree with TRBD2. The CDR3 is made up of 17 amino acids. The germline V gene encodes CDR1 SGHRS and CDR2 YFSETQ. Trimming at V came to 3 bases and at J to 5 bases, leaving 5 bases not matched to a gene. The CDR3 sequence: CASSSGLAGGPNNEQFF. CDR3 DNA: TGCGCCAGCAGCTCGGGACTAGCGGGAGGGCCGAACAATGAGCAGTTCTTC. Full variable domain (rest looked up from reference TRBV5-1 and TRBJ2-1): KAGVTQTPRYLIKTRGQQVTLSCSPISGHRSVSWYQQTPGQGLQFLFEYFSETQRNKGNFPGRFSGRQFSNSRSEMNVSTLELGDSALYLCASSSGLAGGPNNEQFFGPGTRLTVL.

This chain links TRBV6-5 with TRBJ1-2; no firm D call. Between the trimmed V and J ends, which lost 2 bases and 8 bases, there was a span of 12 bases. Germline V lookup: CDR1 MNHEY, CDR2 SVGAGI. The CDR3 contains 13 residues. The CDR3 coding sequence is TGTGCCAGCAGTTACCTATCCACGGCCGGCTACACCTTC. Protein sequence: CASSYLSTAGYTF.

This clonotype was observed many times. The chain uses TRBV30 and TRBJ2-1; maybe TRBD2 (5 bases). The V end was cut by 1 base, the J end by 4 bases, with 17 bases between. CDR1 is GTSNPN, CDR2 SVGIG, per germline (reference sequence). This CDR3 is built from 16 residues. Here the CDR3 DNA reads TGTGCCTGGAGTGATGTTGGCGGGCCGGTATACAATGAGCAGTTCTTC. Translating it yields CAWSDVGGPVYNEQFF.

This clonotype was counted a few times. V usage is TRBV5-1 and J usage is TRBJ1-1; D is perhaps TRBD1 (6 bases). The germline CDR1 and CDR2 sequences are SGHRS and YFSETQ. The V gene lost 0 bases and the J gene lost 0 bases, with 12 bases spanning the gap. The CDR3 is made up of 16 amino acids. The CDR3 region is CASSLAAGDMNTEAFF. For the CDR3, the DNA is TGCGCCAGCAGCTTGGCGGCAGGGGATATGAACACTGAAGCTTTCTTT.

CDR3 residues: CASSLLGRGQYF. In DNA, the CDR3 is TGTGCCAGCAGTTTACTGGGTCGGGGCCAGTACTTC. The gene calls are TRBV28 and TRBJ2-5; D possibly corresponds to TRBD2 (5 bases). CDR1 and CDR2 from the germline V gene are MDHEN and SYDVKM. The CDR3 consists of 12 residues. The germline V and J ends were trimmed by 2 bases and 10 bases, with 11 bases remaining between them.